This T cell receptor (beta chain) was identified during a study of post-analysis software for immune sequencing data. V dropped 5 bases and J dropped 4 bases, with 9 bases sitting between them. The CDR3 contains 13 residues. Germline loops: CDR1 MNHEY, CDR2 SVGAGI. Prepared TCR beta cDNA libraries contained unique molecular identifiers. TCRdb re-called the PCR reads through MiXCR, storing one row per CDR3 protein. The repertoire holds around 500,000 distinct CDR3 sequences, with about a third as singletons. The table lists this clonotype with a few counts. Its antigen is unidentified. Study results and caveats: Several TRBV segments occurring more often in patients than controls included TRBV5-6, TRBV5-1 and TRBV20-1.

This sequence joins TRBV6-5 and TRBJ1-5, with a weak D call TRBD1 (5 bases). This receptor was obtained from a girl aged 2-17 years with multiple sclerosis. Sequenced material: blood. CDR3 residues: CASSGDLNQPQHF. CDR3 nucleotides: TGTGCCAGCAGTGGGGACCTGAATCAGCCCCAGCATTTT.